This T cell receptor (beta chain) was recorded in a study of cytomegalovirus exposure and HLA in healthy donors. On this clone: What it binds is unknown.

The study's findings and limits: CMV serostatus was the sole immune exposure data available. An analysis done earlier found most TCR beta V segments productive about 87% or about 30% of the time.

The PCR made use of 60 Vbeta and 13 Jbeta primers. In the original processing: Unique TCR beta chains totaled some 80 million in a later count, with approximately 10 million of them shared. The assay was immunoSEQ multiplex PCR, and TCRdb's table has in-frame clones only and misses some. That table supplies the V and J calls and clone size; D and trimming were determined from the DNA. The sample consists of fewer than 150,000 clones, 76% of them appearing once. This CDR3 spans 14 amino acids. With 4 bases clipped from V and 8 bases from J, the junction kept 8 bases outside the gene matches. Germline CDR1 is SGHDT and CDR2 is YYEEEE.

The sample was PBMCs. V and J are TRBV5-6 and TRBJ1-2; TRBD1 agrees at 10 bases. The TCR originated in a man aged 40-50 years in good health and CMV-seronegative. The CDR3 nucleotides read TGTGCCAGCAGCGGGGGACAGGGGATGAACGGCTACACCTTC. Amino acids: CASSGGQGMNGYTF.